The rows below give T cell receptor beta chains drawn from one sample of a study of T cell responses to AZD1222 COVID-19 vaccine. Clones were read by immunoSEQ multiplex PCR, and TCRdb kept only the in-frame ones, dropping some. Found here are some 120,000 clones, 90% of them singletons; the top ten hold around 7.8%. Material: peripheral blood, obtained on day 0 of AZD1222 vaccination. The receptors derive from an adult in good health. CDR3s include the opening cysteine and the closing phenylalanine or tryptophan. D genes are given only for firm matches.

TRBV7-8	TRBD1	TRBJ1-2	TGTGCCAGCAGCCCGCCCGGGACAGACTATGGCTACACCTTC	CASSPPGTDYGYTF
TRBV5-1	TRBD2	TRBJ2-2	TGCGCCAGCAGCAAGGAAGTGGGAGGGCCTCCCGGGGAGCTGTTTTTT	CASSKEVGGPPGELFF
TRBV28	TRBD1	TRBJ1-5	TGTGCCAGCAGTCAAATGGGACAGGGGGCAAGGAATCAGCCCCAGCATTTT	CASSQMGQGARNQPQHF
TRBV28	TRBD2	TRBJ2-3	TGTGCCAGCAGATGGAGCGGGAGTAAGGGCACAGATACGCAGTATTTT	CASRWSGSKGTDTQYF
TRBV5-1	-	TRBJ2-6	TGCGCCAGCGCCCCTCTGGGCTCTGGGGCCAACGTCCTGACTTTC	CASAPLGSGANVLTF
TRBV3-1/TRBV3-2	TRBD1	TRBJ1-6	TGTGCCAGCAGCCGGACAGGGGCGGCCAATTCACCCCTCCACTTT	CASSRTGAANSPLHF
TRBV14	-	TRBJ1-1	TGTGCCAGCAGCCAAGATAAAGTGGTCACTGAAGCTTTCTTT	CASSQDKVVTEAFF
TRBV7-9	TRBD2	TRBJ2-7	TGTGCCAGCAGCTTGACTAGCGGGATAGACGAGCAGTACTTC	CASSLTSGIDEQYF
TRBV20-1	-	TRBJ1-5	TGCAGTGCTAGTGTCAGGACGCAGCCCCAGCATTTT	CSASVRTQPQHF
TRBV5-4	-	TRBJ2-2	TGTGCCAGCAGTTCAACAGACGCCGGGGAGCTGTTTTTT	CASSSTDAGELFF
TRBV5-4	TRBD1	TRBJ2-1	TGTGCCAGCAGCTTTGAGACAGGGGGGTACAATGAGCAGTTCTTC	CASSFETGGYNEQFF
TRBV5-4	TRBD2	TRBJ2-3	TGTGCCAGCAGCCGCGGGGGACTAGCGGGTAATAGAGATACGCAGTATTTT	CASSRGGLAGNRDTQYF
TRBV29-1	-	TRBJ2-7	TGCAGCGTTCAGGTCTCGGGCGGAGGGGGTTACGAGCAGTACTTC	CSVQVSGGGGYEQYF
TRBV28	-	TRBJ1-2	TGTGCCAGCAGTTTCGACAGCCCGGGCTATGGCTACACCTTC	CASSFDSPGYGYTF